These 23 T cell receptor beta chains came from one sample sequenced in a study of spatial heterogeneity in lung cancer. TCRdb re-analysed the 5' RACE reads in MiXCR, keeping a single row per CDR3 protein. The data show 15,000 to 20,000 distinct CDR3 sequences, roughly 6% seen once. As to time point: blood at routine non-recurrence follow-up after resection. The material sequenced was PBMCs, taken at follow-up. The receptors here all came from a male donor with early-stage non-small cell lung cancer.

This clonotype was seen many times. The chain employs TRBV28 and TRBJ1-2; D is possibly TRBD1 (5 bases). V shed 2 bases and J shed 5 bases, with 12 bases lying between them. Per the germline V gene, CDR1 is MDHEN and CDR2 is SYDVKM. The CDR3 runs to 14 residues. This CDR3 is CASSLGGADYGYTF. The CDR3 DNA reads as TGTGCCAGCAGTTTAGGTGGGGCTGATTATGGCTACACCTTC.

In its sample, this clonotype was seen many times. CDR3 sequence: CASSLLTAEGPETQYF. CDR3 sequence (DNA): TGTGCCAGCAGTTTACTCACGGCGGAGGGCCCCGAGACCCAGTACTTC. The chain links TRBV27 to TRBJ2-5; possible D gene TRBD2, 6 bases. V was trimmed by 2 bases and J by 5 bases, leaving 18 bases between them. This CDR3 has 16 amino acids. The V gene's germline CDR1 is MNHEY and CDR2 SMNVEV (reference sequence).

Ten or more counts support this clonotype. CDR3 sequence reads: CASSQEGLAGGTQYF. CDR3 nucleotide sequence: TGCGCCAGCAGCCAAGAAGGGCTAGCGGGAGGGACGCAGTATTTT. This chain joins TRBV4-3 and TRBJ2-3, with TRBD2 matching 12 bases. J was trimmed by 9 bases and V by 0 bases; bases with no gene match: 4. The CDR3 loop spans 15 amino acids. The germline V gene encodes CDR1 LGHNA and CDR2 YSLEER.

The chain has TRBV9 and TRBJ2-2; TRBD1 aligns across 11 bases. The CDR3 totals 15 residues. J gave up 7 bases and V 3 bases, and 5 bases lay outside the gene matches. The V gene's germline CDR1 is SGDLS and CDR2 YYNGEE. The CDR3 loop is CASSGTGGKVGELFF. The CDR3 DNA is TGTGCCAGCAGCGGGACAGGGGGCAAGGTCGGGGAGCTGTTTTTT.

This clonotype was found many times. The CDR3 is CASSEGDFRTDTQYF. In DNA, the CDR3 is TGTGCCAGCAGTGAAGGGGACTTTCGCACAGATACGCAGTATTTT. The V gene is TRBV2, the J gene TRBJ2-3; tentative D call: TRBD2 (6 bases). V lost 1 base to trimming and J lost 1 base, with 9 bases between them. Germline V CDR1 and CDR2: SNHLY, FYNNEI. CDR3 size: 15 residues.

This clonotype was observed a few times. The J gene is TRBJ2-7, the V gene TRBV23-1; D is perhaps TRBD2 (6 bases). TRBV23-1 is an ORF, with its function uncertain. The V end lost 2 bases, the J end lost 7 bases, and 21 bases lay between the germline ends. The CDR3 consists of 16 residues. The DNA for the CDR3 is TGCGCCAGCAGTCAAGGAGGGACCCCCCTCCCGTGGGAGCAGTACTTC. This gives the protein CASSQGGTPLPWEQYF.

This clonotype was seen many times. The J gene is TRBJ2-1, the V gene TRBV7-7; the match to TRBD1 covers 8 bases. J gave up 3 bases and V 5 bases, and 6 bases lay outside the gene matches. The CDR3 runs 15 residues. CDR1 SSHAT and CDR2 FNYEAQ come from the germline V gene (reference sequence). In DNA form, the CDR3 reads TGTGCCAGCAGCCTCGGACAGGGCGACTACAATGAGCAGTTCTTC. This translates into CASSLGQGDYNEQFF.

This clonotype appeared many times. V is TRBV4-1 and J is TRBJ2-7; 10 bases are shared with TRBD2. The CDR3 totals 18 residues. The V segment lost 2 bases and the J segment 2 bases; nucleotides outside the gene matches: 12. Germline V lookup: CDR1 MGHRA, CDR2 YSYEKL. In DNA, the CDR3 is TGCGCCAGCAGCCAATTCCTCCATAGCGGGAGGAAACCCTACGAGCAGTACTTC. It translates to CASSQFLHSGRKPYEQYF.

This clonotype came up many times. The genes are TRBV4-2 and TRBJ2-7; D is uncertain. The CDR3 totals 15 residues. Germline assignment: CDR1 LGHNA and CDR2 YNFKEQ. V dropped 2 bases and J dropped 0 bases, with 11 bases sitting between them. The CDR3 DNA reads TGTGCCAGCAGCCAACTTCGTCTAGACTCCTACGAGCAGTACTTC. Its protein product is CASSQLRLDSYEQYF.

The sample holds a few counts of this clonotype. The chain joins TRBV6-2 or TRBV6-3 to TRBJ1-5; D not certain. Between the trimmed V and J ends, which lost 2 bases and 3 bases, there was a span of 5 bases. Germline V gene data show CDR1 as MNHEY and CDR2 as SVGEGT. The CDR3 is 13 residues long. In DNA form, the CDR3 reads TGTGCCAGCAGTTACACAAACAATCAGCCCCAGCATTTT. It translates to CASSYTNNQPQHF.

This clonotype has at least ten counts. The chain is built from TRBV6-2 or TRBV6-3 and TRBJ1-2, with a tentative D call TRBD1 (5 bases). The CDR3 has 15 amino acids. Germline CDR1 MNHEY, CDR2 SVGEGT. The germline V and J ends were trimmed by 8 bases and 2 bases, with 18 bases remaining between them. CDR3 coding DNA: TGTGCCAGCGTAACGGGAAGGGGACGAAACTATGGCTACACCTTC. Protein: CASVTGRGRNYGYTF.

This clonotype was recorded at least ten times. This chain joins TRBV6-2 or TRBV6-3 and TRBJ1-5; D possibly corresponds to TRBD1 (5 bases). This CDR3 spans 14 amino acids. Germline CDR1 is MNHEY and CDR2 is SVGEGT. Deletions cut 6 bases from V and 1 base from J, with 10 bases between. The DNA of the CDR3 is TGTGCCAGCAGAGAGGGACTGAGCAATCAGCCCCAGCATTTT. Amino acid sequence: CASREGLSNQPQHF.

This clonotype came up many times. The chain couples TRBV28 to TRBJ1-4; D gene uncertain. Germline assignment: CDR1 MDHEN and CDR2 SYDVKM. Trimming stripped 3 bases from V and 0 bases from J, with 5 bases between. The CDR3 contains 14 residues. DNA for the CDR3: TGTGCCAGCAGTTTGACCGCAACTAATGAAAAACTGTTTTTT. It encodes CASSLTATNEKLFF.

This clonotype was detected many times. This chain uses TRBV24-1 with TRBJ2-1; 8 bases fit TRBD1. The V segment lost 7 bases and the J segment 3 bases; nucleotides outside the gene matches: 1. Germline V gives CDR1 KGHDR, CDR2 SFDVKD. The length of the CDR3 is 13 residues. CDR3 in amino acids: CATRDRDYNEQFF. The DNA for the CDR3 is TGTGCCACCAGGGACAGGGACTACAATGAGCAGTTCTTC.

The rearrangement links TRBV2 to TRBJ2-7; D tentatively fits TRBD1 or TRBD2 (5 bases each). Germline V lookup: CDR1 SNHLY, CDR2 FYNNEI. CDR3 length equals 17 residues. Trimming shortened V by 6 bases and J by 7 bases, and 28 bases separated the two germline ends. The CDR3 DNA reads as TGTGCCAGCAGCCAGGAACAGAGGGACCCAGAGACGGAGGAGCAGTACTTC. It yields the protein CASSQEQRDPETEEQYF.

Ten or more counts support this clonotype. This rearrangement joins TRBV27 to TRBJ1-5; D remains ambiguous. The CDR3 consists of 13 residues. Germline CDR1 and CDR2: MNHEY and SMNVEV (reference sequence). Trimming removed 2 bases from V and 6 bases from J, with 8 bases in between. CDR3 protein: CASSLRGSQPQHF. The CDR3 coding sequence is TGTGCCAGCAGTTTAAGAGGGAGTCAGCCCCAGCATTTT.

This clonotype was picked up many times. CDR3: CASSLAGVSSYNEQFF. In DNA, the CDR3 is TGCGCCAGCAGCTTGGCGGGAGTCAGCTCCTACAATGAGCAGTTCTTC. This chain joins TRBV5-1 and TRBJ2-1, with D maybe TRBD2 (6 bases). Germline V gene data show CDR1 as SGHRS and CDR2 as YFSETQ. Trimming removed 0 bases from V and 0 bases from J, with 10 bases in between. The CDR3 sequence is 16 residues long.

This clonotype came up many times. V gene TRBV20-1 combines with J gene TRBJ2-7; D ambiguous. Germline CDR1 DFQATT, CDR2 SNEGSKA (reference sequence). The CDR3 is made up of 15 amino acids. Trimming stripped 0 bases from V and 0 bases from J, with 12 bases between. CDR3 sequence reads: CSARDNRRSSYEQYF. In DNA form, the CDR3 reads TGCAGTGCTAGAGATAACCGCCGGAGCTCCTACGAGCAGTACTTC.

This clonotype appeared many times. V and J are TRBV15 and TRBJ2-6; tentative D call: TRBD2 (7 bases). Trimming shortened V by 5 bases and J by 4 bases, and 18 bases separated the two germline ends. Per germline, CDR1 LNHNV and CDR2 YYDKDF (reference sequence). This CDR3 region has 17 residues. CDR3 nucleotide sequence: TGTGCCACCAGCGGGCATCGGGGGGCGAAAGGGGCCAACGTCCTGACTTTC. Encoded protein: CATSGHRGAKGANVLTF.

This clonotype came up a few times. The chain combines TRBV24-1 with TRBJ2-1; 10 bases are shared with TRBD1. Germline CDR1 KGHDR, CDR2 SFDVKD. Trimming at V came to 8 bases and at J to 6 bases, leaving 6 bases not matched to a gene. The CDR3 extends over 14 amino acids. The CDR3 DNA reads as TGTGCCACCATCGGGACAGGGGAGGGCAATGAGCAGTTCTTC. Residues: CATIGTGEGNEQFF.

In its sample, this clonotype was seen many times. V gene TRBV20-1 combines with J gene TRBJ2-5, with D perhaps matching TRBD2 (6 bases). V gave up 5 bases and J gave up 2 bases, with 15 bases separating them. Germline assignment: CDR1 DFQATT and CDR2 SNEGSKA (reference sequence). This CDR3 comprises 14 residues. The CDR3 region is CSALGIGRQETQYF. The DNA of the CDR3 is TGCAGTGCTCTAGGGATCGGGAGACAAGAGACCCAGTACTTC.

The sample holds many counts of this clonotype. This chain connects TRBV25-1 to TRBJ2-5, with TRBD2 matching over 9 bases. The CDR3 is 17 residues long. The germline gives CDR1 MGHDK, CDR2 SYGVNS. The J segment lost 1 base and the V segment lost 4 bases, leaving 10 bases of the junction unmatched. CDR3 sequence (DNA): TGTGCCAGCAGTGCCGGCCGGCTAGCGGGAAGCCAAGAGACCCAGTACTTC. Protein product: CASSAGRLAGSQETQYF.

This clonotype is medium-sized in the sample. The chain is built from TRBV7-9 and TRBJ2-3, with unresolved D. CDR1 SEHNR and CDR2 FQNEAQ come from the germline V gene (reference sequence). The germline V and J ends were trimmed by 2 bases and 3 bases, with 6 bases remaining between them. The CDR3 sequence is 13 residues long. CDR3 protein: CASSLSPTDTQYF. For the CDR3, the DNA is TGTGCCAGCAGCTTATCCCCGACAGATACGCAGTATTTT.